The present entry profiles one T cell receptor (beta chain) with its context. It lacks a known antigen. No base qualities exist here, and no much larger clone lies one base off it. This entry belongs to a study of blood T cell repertoires in COVID-19 (dated by TCRdb to the early 2020s). Regarding the research as a whole: Samples from collaborators originated in the United States, Italy and Spain and spanned both the acute and convalescent phases of COVID-19. The repertoires were released in a freely available public database meant as a resource for research on the immune response to SARS-CoV-2. HLA class I and class II types, where available, came from metadata supplied by the sample provider rather than from assay-based typing. The prospective study material was composed of cDNA or gDNA derived from T cells, B-cell-depleted T cells, or PBMCs. Sample metadata almost always included a de-identified subject ID, COVID-19 status, age in years and sex. The dataset comprised deeply sampled blood TCRbeta repertoires from subjects exposed to, actively infected with, or recovered from COVID-19. Samples were obtained from the ongoing ImmuneRACE study (first 160 participants) and from approximately 1,200 subjects provided by 6 global collaborators.

V gives up 6 bases and J gives up 0 bases, and the segment between their germline ends measures 12 bases. Per the germline V gene, SGHVS is the CDR1 and FQNEAQ is the CDR2. Its CDR3 holds 14 amino acids, cysteine through phenylalanine. The only DNA kept is the CDR3, 42 bases in frame from the first base. Broader findings and caveats from the paper: The quantity of clinical and demographic metadata differed by source and by participant and was supplied without curation.

Participants in the prospective study were aged 18 to 89 years, lived in 20 to 30 United States geographic areas, and enrolled through a virtual design. In the prospective study, cohorts were assigned on the basis of participant-reported clinical history obtained from a screening survey and a study questionnaire. In the prospective study, whole blood, serum and a nasopharyngeal or oropharyngeal swab were collected from each participant by mobile phlebotomists. Over a roughly 2-month period, participants in the prospective study had the option of providing additional blood draws and questionnaires. Before DNA extraction, prospective study blood samples were shipped either frozen or at room temperature. The immunoSEQ Assay, a bias-controlled multiplex PCR, was used to amplify TCRbeta CDR3 regions from genomic DNA. In the original analysis: The number of nucleated cells in each sample was estimated from the amplification of reference gene primers within the assay. To quantify the absolute abundance of each unique TCRbeta CDR3 rearrangement, sequence reads were collapsed and filtered. For each sample, productive Simpson clonality was calculated as the square root of Simpson's diversity index across productive rearrangements. This immuneACCESS table, as held by TCRdb, lists in-frame sequences with V and J called but not all clones. Of the missing ones, under half trace to an unresolved V gene in checked studies; the others have no known cause. For V, J and clone size, that table is used; D and trimming come from the DNA. The sample table shows approximately 220,000 clones, and approximately 83% are seen once. The ten largest clones represent roughly 1.3% of the sample.

The source material was PBMCs or T cells enriched from blood (not recorded which). The source of this sequence is a woman in her 40s with acute COVID-19. Rearrangement joined TRBV7-8 to TRBJ2-7, with a weak D call of TRBD1 (5 bases match). The bases read TGTGCCAGCAGTTTGACAGAATTCTCCTACGAGCAGTACTTC. This codes for CASSLTEFSYEQYF. When the CDR3 is completed using the reference TRBV7-8 and TRBJ2-7 genes on either side, the full variable domain is GAGVSQSPRYKVAKRGQDVALRCDPISGHVSLFWYQQALGQGPEFLTYFQNEAQLDKSGLPSDRFFAERPEGSVSTLKIQRTQQEDSAVYLCASSLTEFSYEQYFGPGTRLTVT.